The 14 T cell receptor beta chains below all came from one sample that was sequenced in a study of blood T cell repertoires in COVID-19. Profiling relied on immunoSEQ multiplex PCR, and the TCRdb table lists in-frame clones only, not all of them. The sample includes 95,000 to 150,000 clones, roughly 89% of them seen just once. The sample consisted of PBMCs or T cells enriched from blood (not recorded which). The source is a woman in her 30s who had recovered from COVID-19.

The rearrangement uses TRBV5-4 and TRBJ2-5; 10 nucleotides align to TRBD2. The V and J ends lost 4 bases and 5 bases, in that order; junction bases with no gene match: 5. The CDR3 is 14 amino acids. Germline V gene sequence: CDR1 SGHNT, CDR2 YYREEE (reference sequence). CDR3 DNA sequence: TGTGCCAGCAGCCGAGCGGGAGGGCCGGAGACCCAGTACTTC. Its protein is CASSRAGGPETQYF.

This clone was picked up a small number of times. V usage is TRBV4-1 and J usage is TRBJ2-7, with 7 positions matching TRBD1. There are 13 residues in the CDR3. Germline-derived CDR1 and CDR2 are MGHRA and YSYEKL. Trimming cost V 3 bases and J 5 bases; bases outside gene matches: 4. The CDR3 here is CASSQPDRDEQYF. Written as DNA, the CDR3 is TGCGCCAGCAGCCAGCCCGACAGGGACGAGCAGTACTTC.

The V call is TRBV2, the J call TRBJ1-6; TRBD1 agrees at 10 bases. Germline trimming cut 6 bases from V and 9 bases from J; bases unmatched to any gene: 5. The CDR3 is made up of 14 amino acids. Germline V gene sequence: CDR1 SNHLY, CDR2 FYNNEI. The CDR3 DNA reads TGTGCCAGCAGCGGGACAGGGGAGGGTTCACCCCTCCACTTT. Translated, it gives CASSGTGEGSPLHF.

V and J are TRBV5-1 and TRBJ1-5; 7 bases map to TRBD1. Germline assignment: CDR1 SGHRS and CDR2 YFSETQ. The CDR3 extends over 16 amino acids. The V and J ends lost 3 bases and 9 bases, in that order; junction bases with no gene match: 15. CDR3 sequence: CASSSPLVTGIPPQHF. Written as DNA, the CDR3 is TGCGCCAGCAGCTCCCCCCTCGTGACAGGGATCCCGCCCCAGCATTTT.

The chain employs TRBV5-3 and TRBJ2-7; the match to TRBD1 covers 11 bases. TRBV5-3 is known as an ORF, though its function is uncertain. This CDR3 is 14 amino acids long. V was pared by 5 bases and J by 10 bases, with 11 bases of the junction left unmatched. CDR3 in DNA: TGTGCCAGAAGTCCTAGGAGGGACAGGGGGAATCAGTACTTC. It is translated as CARSPRRDRGNQYF.

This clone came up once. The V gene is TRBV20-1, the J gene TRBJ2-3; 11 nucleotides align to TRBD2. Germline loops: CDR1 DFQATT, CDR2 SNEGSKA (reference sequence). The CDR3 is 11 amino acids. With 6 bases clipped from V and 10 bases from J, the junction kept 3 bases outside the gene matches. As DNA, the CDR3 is TGCAGTGCCCATAGCGGGAGGGCGCAGTATTTT. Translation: CSAHSGRAQYF.

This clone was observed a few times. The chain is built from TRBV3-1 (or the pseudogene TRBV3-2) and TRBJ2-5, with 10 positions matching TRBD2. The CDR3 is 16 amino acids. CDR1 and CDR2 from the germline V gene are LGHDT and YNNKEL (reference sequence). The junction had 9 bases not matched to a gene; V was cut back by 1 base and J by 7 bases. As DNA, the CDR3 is TGTGCCAGCAGCCAAGTGCGGACTAGCGGCCGCCCGACCCAGTACTTC. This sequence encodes CASSQVRTSGRPTQYF.

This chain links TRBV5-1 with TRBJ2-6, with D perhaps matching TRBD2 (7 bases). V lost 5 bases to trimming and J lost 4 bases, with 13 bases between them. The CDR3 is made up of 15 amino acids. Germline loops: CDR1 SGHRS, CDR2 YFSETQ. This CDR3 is CASSLGGAGANVLTF. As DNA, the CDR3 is TGCGCCAGCAGTCTGGGGGGGGCCGGGGCCAACGTCCTGACTTTC.

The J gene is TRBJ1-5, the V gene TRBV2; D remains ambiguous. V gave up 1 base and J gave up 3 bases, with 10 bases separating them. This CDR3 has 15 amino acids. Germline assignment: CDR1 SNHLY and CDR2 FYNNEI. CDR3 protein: CASSEVRQFNQPQHF. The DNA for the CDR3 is TGTGCCAGCAGTGAAGTACGCCAGTTCAATCAGCCCCAGCATTTT.

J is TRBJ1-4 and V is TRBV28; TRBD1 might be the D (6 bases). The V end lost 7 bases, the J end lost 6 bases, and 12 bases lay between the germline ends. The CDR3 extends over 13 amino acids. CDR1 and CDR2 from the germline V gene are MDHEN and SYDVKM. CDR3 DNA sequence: TGTGCCAGCAATCAGGGGCATTATGAAAAACTGTTTTTT. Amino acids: CASNQGHYEKLFF.

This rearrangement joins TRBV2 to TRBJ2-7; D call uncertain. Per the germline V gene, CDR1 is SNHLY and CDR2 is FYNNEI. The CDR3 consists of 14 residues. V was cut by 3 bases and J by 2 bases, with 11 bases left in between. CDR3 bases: TGTGCCAGCAGTGACCTTCTATTAGCCTACGAGCAGTACTTC. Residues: CASSDLLLAYEQYF. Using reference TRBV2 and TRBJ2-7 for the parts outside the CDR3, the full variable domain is EPEVTQTPSHQVTQMGQEVILRCVPISNHLYFYWYRQILGQKVEFLVSFYNNEISEKSEIFDDQFSVERPDGSNFTLKIRSTKLEDSAMYFCASSDLLLAYEQYFGPGTRLTVT.

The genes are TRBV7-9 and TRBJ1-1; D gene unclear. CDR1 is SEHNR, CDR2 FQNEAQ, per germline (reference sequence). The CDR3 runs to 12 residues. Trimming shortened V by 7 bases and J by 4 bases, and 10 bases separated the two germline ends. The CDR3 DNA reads TGTGCCAGCACTACTCCGGGCACTGAAGCTTTCTTT. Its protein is CASTTPGTEAFF.

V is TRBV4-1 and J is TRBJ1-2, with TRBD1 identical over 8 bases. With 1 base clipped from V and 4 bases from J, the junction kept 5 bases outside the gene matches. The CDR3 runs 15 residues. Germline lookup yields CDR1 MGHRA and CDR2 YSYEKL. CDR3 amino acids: CASSQAQGGGYGYTF. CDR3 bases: TGCGCCAGCAGCCAAGCACAGGGGGGGGGCTATGGCTACACCTTC.

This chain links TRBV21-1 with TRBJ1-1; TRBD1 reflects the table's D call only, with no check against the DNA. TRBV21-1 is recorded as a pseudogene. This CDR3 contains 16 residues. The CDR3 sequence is CASSKGTGNGKTEAFF. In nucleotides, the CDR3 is TGTGCCAGCAGCAAAGGGACAGGGAACGGCAAAACTGAAGCTTTCTTT.